This entry lists 26 T cell receptor beta chains sequenced from one sample in a study of blood T cells in healthy people across ages. A second roughly 7 to 11 cycle PCR used barcoded and J-beta primers. TCRdb reprocessed the 5' RACE reads via MiXCR and lists one record per CDR3 protein. The table shows roughly 1.5 million distinct CDR3 sequences, with 42% occurring only once. Sequenced material: blood. The source is a woman aged 18-29 years in good health.

This clonotype was seen a handful of times. The chain uses TRBV5-1 and TRBJ1-1; D gene ambiguous. Germline-derived CDR1 and CDR2 are SGHRS and YFSETQ. Trimming took off 6 bases at V and 4 bases at J, with 13 bases between the two ends. The CDR3 is made up of 13 amino acids. CDR3: CASILDLGTEAFF. CDR3 nucleotide sequence: TGCGCCAGCATTCTGGATCTTGGCACTGAAGCTTTCTTT.

In its sample, this clonotype was seen a few times. The chain joins TRBV7-9 to TRBJ1-2, with D hard to call. From germline, CDR1 is SEHNR and CDR2 FQNEAQ (reference sequence). V shed 1 base and J shed 7 bases, with 16 bases lying between them. The CDR3 totals 15 residues. The CDR3 reads CASSLVDQPSGGYTF. In DNA, the CDR3 is TGTGCCAGCAGCTTAGTTGATCAGCCCTCGGGTGGCTACACCTTC.

The rearrangement uses TRBV10-3 and TRBJ2-1; possibly TRBD2 for D (5 bases). The V end was cut by 6 bases, the J end by 4 bases, with 34 bases between. This CDR3 contains 21 residues. Per the germline V gene, CDR1 is ENHRY and CDR2 is SYGVKD. CDR3 DNA: TGTGCCATCAGAGCAGTGAAGGGAGCCGCGAGTCCCAGCACCTTTTACAATGAGCAGTTCTTC. Protein product: CAIRAVKGAASPSTFYNEQFF.

This chain uses TRBV9 with TRBJ2-1, with D perhaps TRBD2 (6 bases). From germline, CDR1 is SGDLS and CDR2 YYNGEE. CDR3 length: 15 residues. Trimming pared 2 bases from V and 3 bases from J, leaving 12 bases between. The DNA for the CDR3 is TGTGCCAGCAGCGTTCGGGGGTCCTACTACAATGAGCAGTTCTTC. Translating it yields CASSVRGSYYNEQFF.

The CDR3 nucleotides are TGTGCCAGCAGCACTAGCGGGGGGGCATCCTACGAGCAGTACTTC. Protein product: CASSTSGGASYEQYF. V usage is TRBV9 and J usage is TRBJ2-7, with 13 nucleotides matching TRBD2. Losses at the gene ends were 4 bases for V and 1 base for J; bases not matched to a gene: 2. Looked up from germline, CDR1 is SGDLS and CDR2 is YYNGEE. The CDR3 consists of 15 residues. The variable domain in full, with the rest retrieved from reference TRBV9 and TRBJ2-7, is DSGVTQTPKHLITATGQRVTLRCSPRSGDLSVYWYQQSLDQGLQFLIQYYNGEERAKGNILERFSAQQFPDLHSELNLSSLELGDSALYFCASSTSGGASYEQYFGPGTRLTVT.

In nucleotides, the CDR3 is TGCGCCAGCAGCACTGGACAGGGGAGCTCCTACGAGCAGTACTTC. It is translated as CASSTGQGSSYEQYF. The chain couples TRBV5-1 to TRBJ2-7; 9 bases agree with TRBD1. Per the germline V gene, CDR1 is SGHRS and CDR2 is YFSETQ. CDR3 size: 15 residues. The ends lost 4 bases at V and 0 bases at J; junction bases unmatched: 5.

This chain joins TRBV3-1 and TRBJ2-5; 9 bases agree with TRBD2. The CDR3 loop spans 17 amino acids. V gave up 0 bases and J gave up 2 bases; unmatched junction bases: 7. Germline lookup yields CDR1 LGHDT and CDR2 YNNKEL (reference sequence). CDR3 region: CASSQDRSSGIQETQYF. In DNA, the CDR3 is TGTGCCAGCAGCCAAGATAGGTCTAGCGGGATACAAGAGACCCAGTACTTC.

The chain has TRBV19 and TRBJ2-1, with D perhaps TRBD1 or TRBD2 (5 bases each). The end of the DNA aligns better with TRBJ2-7, so the J call may be wrong. There are 14 residues in the CDR3. Germline values: CDR1 LNHDA, CDR2 SQIVND (reference sequence). The CDR3 DNA sequence: TGTGCCAGTAGTATGGGGGTTACTTACAATGAGCAGTACTTC. Translated, it gives CASSMGVTYNEQYF.

This clonotype was counted between two and nine times. J is TRBJ1-2 and V is TRBV6-5, with D unclear. The length of the CDR3 is 14 residues. Germline V gives CDR1 MNHEY, CDR2 SVGAGI. V was trimmed by 2 bases and J by 7 bases, leaving 14 bases between them. The DNA for the CDR3 is TGTGCCAGCAGTTACGGACCAGAGACGTTTGGCTACACCTTC. This gives the protein CASSYGPETFGYTF.

The gene calls are TRBV6-2 or TRBV6-3 and TRBJ1-2; possible D gene TRBD1, 5 bases. CDR1 and CDR2 from the germline V gene are MNHEY and SVGEGT. CDR3 length: 13 residues. V lost 7 bases and J 7 bases, leaving 16 bases between the germline ends. This CDR3 reads CASNPTVGTGYTF. In DNA form, the CDR3 reads TGTGCCAGCAACCCTACCGTGGGGACTGGCTACACCTTC.

This chain joins TRBV30 and TRBJ2-1; 11 bases map to TRBD2. Trimming cost V 1 base and J 9 bases; bases outside gene matches: 8. The CDR3 has 15 amino acids. Germline loops: CDR1 GTSNPN, CDR2 SVGIG (reference sequence). CDR3 sequence: CAWSGLAGLWGEQFF. CDR3 nucleotide sequence: TGTGCCTGGAGTGGACTAGCGGGACTCTGGGGTGAGCAGTTCTTC.

The J gene is TRBJ2-3, the V gene TRBV4-1, with D unclear. Germline-derived CDR1 and CDR2 are MGHRA and YSYEKL. CDR3 size: 12 residues. Trimming took off 4 bases at V and 10 bases at J, with 12 bases between the two ends. CDR3 amino acids: CASSLFSGSQYF. In DNA form, the CDR3 reads TGCGCCAGCAGCCTATTCTCGGGTTCGCAGTATTTT.

This clonotype showed up just a few times. V usage is TRBV20-1 and J usage is TRBJ2-3; 7 bases are shared with TRBD2. The germline CDR1 and CDR2 sequences are DFQATT and SNEGSKA (reference sequence). V was pared by 0 bases and J by 2 bases, with 8 bases of the junction left unmatched. This CDR3 is 16 amino acids long. CDR3 nucleotides: TGCAGTGCTAGAGATCCAGCGGGGCCGTTCACAGATACGCAGTATTTT. It codes for CSARDPAGPFTDTQYF.

The chain employs TRBV28 and TRBJ2-1; a possible D gene is TRBD2 (5 bases). The J call may be in error: the DNA end matches TRBJ2-7 better. CDR3 length equals 13 residues. Per germline, CDR1 MDHEN and CDR2 SYDVKM. CDR3 in amino acids: CASTRVSYNEQYF. CDR3 in DNA: TGTGCCAGCACGCGGGTCTCCTACAATGAGCAGTACTTC.

The CDR3 is CASSAGQPYNSPLHF. Written as DNA, the CDR3 is TGCGCCAGCAGCGCCGGACAACCCTATAATTCACCCCTCCACTTT. The chain uses TRBV5-1 and TRBJ1-6, with D possibly matching TRBD1 (5 bases). The V end was cut by 4 bases, the J end by 2 bases, with 10 bases between. CDR3 size: 15 residues. The germline V gene has CDR1 SGHRS and CDR2 YFSETQ.

There are a few counts of this clonotype. This chain connects TRBV10-3 to TRBJ1-2, with 9 positions matching TRBD1. Unmatched junction bases numbered 8, after V lost 3 bases and J lost 3 bases. Germline values: CDR1 ENHRY, CDR2 SYGVKD. The CDR3 totals 16 residues. The DNA of the CDR3 is TGTGCCATCAGTGAAGGAACAGGGGGCGAGGACTATGGCTACACCTTC. Translating it yields CAISEGTGGEDYGYTF.

This chain connects TRBV3-1 to TRBJ1-4, with D uncertain. CDR3 size: 15 residues. Germline values: CDR1 LGHDT, CDR2 YNNKEL (reference sequence). Between the trimmed V and J ends, which lost 5 bases and 5 bases, there was a span of 15 bases. The CDR3 region is CASSLPGSLNEKLFF. CDR3 nucleotides: TGTGCCAGCAGCTTACCGGGAAGTTTAAATGAAAAACTGTTTTTT.

To note about this clonotype: At one boundary the junction diverges from the germline segment, which might be a read error. The J gene is TRBJ2-4, the V gene TRBV20-1, with TRBD1 matching over 8 bases. Germline CDR1 reads DFQATT; CDR2 reads SNEGSKA (reference sequence). The CDR3 loop spans 11 amino acids. CDR3: CSATGVDIQCF. CDR3 bases: TGCAGTGCGACAGGGGTGGACATTCAGTGCTTC.

This clonotype was detected only a few times. The J gene is TRBJ2-1, the V gene TRBV20-1, with a tentative D call TRBD2 (6 bases). Trimming left V 3 bases short and J 4 bases short, with 10 bases between. Germline V gene lookup returns CDR1 DFQATT and CDR2 SNEGSKA (reference sequence). The CDR3 sequence is 13 residues long. CDR3 in amino acids: CSASGGRYNEQFF. CDR3 sequence (DNA): TGCAGTGCTAGTGGGGGGAGGTACAATGAGCAGTTCTTC.

The chain has TRBV4-3 and TRBJ2-5; D may correspond to TRBD1 or TRBD2 (6 bases each). Germline V gene lookup returns CDR1 LGHNA and CDR2 YSLEER. The CDR3 consists of 17 residues. V dropped 5 bases and J dropped 3 bases, with 22 bases sitting between them. Here the CDR3 reads CASSFSFGGAGEETQYF. The DNA for the CDR3 is TGCGCCAGCAGCTTTTCCTTCGGGGGCGCTGGGGAAGAGACCCAGTACTTC.

V usage is TRBV24-1 and J usage is TRBJ2-3, with TRBD1 matching 9 bases. With 1 base clipped from V and 6 bases from J, the junction kept 4 bases outside the gene matches. Germline V CDR1 and CDR2: KGHDR, SFDVKD. The length of the CDR3 is 15 residues. CDR3 residues: CATSDFRDREDTQYF. For the CDR3, the DNA is TGTGCCACCAGTGATTTTCGGGACAGGGAGGATACGCAGTATTTT.

This clonotype showed up just a few times. The CDR3 DNA reads as TGCAGTGCTTTAGTCTGGGGCAGCAGCACAGATACGCAGTATTTT. As protein: CSALVWGSSTDTQYF. This rearrangement joins TRBV20-1 to TRBJ2-3; the D gene is possibly TRBD1 (5 bases). Looked up from germline, CDR1 is DFQATT and CDR2 is SNEGSKA (reference sequence). The CDR3 has 15 amino acids. Trimming cost V 5 bases and J 0 bases, with 15 bases left between them.

In this sample, this clonotype turned up a few times. CDR3 region: CASSTPGQQETQYF. As DNA, the CDR3 is TGCGCCAGCAGCACCCCTGGACAGCAAGAGACCCAGTACTTC. The chain recombines TRBV5-1 with TRBJ2-5; possibly TRBD1 for D (6 bases). CDR1 and CDR2 (germline): SGHRS, YFSETQ. V was pared by 4 bases and J by 2 bases, with 12 bases between. CDR3 size: 14 residues.

Points on this clonotype: Relative to the germline gene, one junction end is altered; a read error may explain this. The chain couples TRBV4-1 to TRBJ2-6, with no clear D. This CDR3 comprises 16 residues. Germline CDR1 is MGHRA and CDR2 is YSYEKL. In DNA form, the CDR3 reads TGCACCAGCAGCCCGATATTAGGCTCTGGGGCCAACGTCCTGACTTTC. It translates to CTSSPILGSGANVLTF.

This rearrangement joins TRBV4-3 to TRBJ2-5, with TRBD2 matching over 7 bases. The germline V gene encodes CDR1 LGHNA and CDR2 YSLEER. CDR3 length equals 15 residues. J was trimmed by 11 bases and V by 1 base; bases with no gene match: 13. In nucleotides, the CDR3 is TGCGCCAGCAGCCAAGGTGTGACTAGCTTGGATGAGCAGTACTTC. This gives the protein CASSQGVTSLDEQYF.

The rearrangement links TRBV27 to TRBJ2-3; D is undetermined. Germline CDR1 is MNHEY and CDR2 is SMNVEV (reference sequence). V was clipped by 1 base and J by 0 bases, with 5 bases between them. The CDR3 loop spans 14 amino acids. The CDR3: CASSLFGSTDTQYF. CDR3 sequence (DNA): TGTGCCAGCAGTTTATTCGGAAGCACAGATACGCAGTATTTT.